What follows are 5 T cell receptor beta chains derived from one specimen sequenced in a study of high-grade serous ovarian cancer treatment subgroups. Tumor samples were obtained before definitive surgery or chemotherapy. Assay: immunoSEQ multiplex PCR; the TCRdb copy retains only in-frame clones and omits some. The profile shows about 12,000 clones, over 75% of them singletons. The specimen was tumor tissue. All receptors derive from a human donor with high-grade serous ovarian cancer.

The chain is built from TRBV11-2 and TRBJ2-1, with 11 positions matching TRBD1. The CDR3 has 15 residues. Germline assignment: CDR1 SGHAT and CDR2 FQNNGV. The V and J ends lost 3 bases and 5 bases, in that order; junction bases with no gene match: 3. CDR3 in DNA: TGTGCCAGCAGCTTGGGGACAGGGGGGAACAATGAGCAGTTCTTC. This gives the protein CASSLGTGGNNEQFF.

The V gene is TRBV5-4, the J gene TRBJ1-2; D unclear. CDR1 is SGHNT, CDR2 YYREEE, per germline (reference sequence). The V end was cut by 4 bases, the J end by 0 bases, with 7 bases between. The CDR3 loop spans 13 amino acids. The CDR3 protein is CASSHRPNYGYTF. DNA for the CDR3: TGTGCCAGCAGCCACCGACCTAACTATGGCTACACCTTC.

This clone was detected only a few times. V and J are TRBV2 and TRBJ1-4, with unresolved D. Germline CDR1 SNHLY, CDR2 FYNNEI. The germline V and J ends were trimmed by 5 bases and 0 bases, with 10 bases remaining between them. This CDR3 is built from 15 residues. CDR3: CASSLDTSTNEKLFF. CDR3 DNA: TGTGCCAGCAGTCTTGACACGTCAACTAATGAAAAACTGTTTTTT.

This chain connects TRBV28 to TRBJ2-3; D is undetermined. The CDR3 length is 13 residues. Trimming took 6 bases from V and 6 from J, leaving 13 bases between them. The V gene's germline CDR1 is MDHEN and CDR2 SYDVKM. In DNA, the CDR3 is TGTGCCAGCAGCGATAAAAGACTGGATACGCAGTATTTT. It translates to CASSDKRLDTQYF.

This clone appeared once. The V and J genes are TRBV29-1 and TRBJ2-5; 8 bases line up with TRBD1. This CDR3 has 13 amino acids. V was pared by 6 bases and J by 5 bases, with 8 bases of the junction left unmatched. Germline values: CDR1 SQVTM, CDR2 ANQGSEA. The DNA for the CDR3 is TGCAGCGTAGTGGACAGGGCCGGGGAGACCCAGTACTTC. It translates to CSVVDRAGETQYF.